This T cell receptor beta chain was observed in a study of blood T cell repertoires in COVID-19. Across the whole study: Spain, Italy and the United States supplied samples that represented acute and convalescent COVID-19. Sample material is recorded as cDNA or gDNA derived from T cells, B-cell-depleted T cells, or PBMCs.

In germline, CDR1 is LGHDT, CDR2 YNNKEL (reference sequence). Between the trimmed V and J ends, which lost 6 bases and 5 bases, there was a span of 11 bases. The CDR3 has 13 residues. Per the original methods: Reference gene primer amplification yielded estimated nucleated cell counts. Sequenced by immunoSEQ multiplex PCR; TCRdb stores in-frame clones only, minus some. The V and J calls and clone size are taken from that table; D and trimming were inferred from the DNA. The table shows tens of thousands of clones, with 65% to 90% occurring only once. The clonotype was recovered from a man older than 75 with acute or convalescent COVID-19. The chain carries TRBV3-1 (or the pseudogene TRBV3-2) and TRBJ1-5; possible D gene TRBD1, 5 bases. What was sequenced was peripheral blood. DNA for the CDR3: TGTGCCAGCAGTCTGACAGCCGATCAGCCCCAGCATTTT. This gives the protein CASSLTADQPQHF.